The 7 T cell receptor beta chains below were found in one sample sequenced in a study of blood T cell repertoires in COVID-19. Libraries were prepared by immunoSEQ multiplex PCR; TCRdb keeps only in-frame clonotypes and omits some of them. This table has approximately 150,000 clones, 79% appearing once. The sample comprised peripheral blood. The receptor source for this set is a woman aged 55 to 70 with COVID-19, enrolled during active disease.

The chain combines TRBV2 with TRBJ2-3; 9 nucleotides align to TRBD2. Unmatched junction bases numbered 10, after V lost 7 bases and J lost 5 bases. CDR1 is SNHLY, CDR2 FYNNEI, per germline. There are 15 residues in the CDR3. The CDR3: CASKKSQREVDTQYF. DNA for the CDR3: TGTGCCAGCAAAAAGTCCCAGCGGGAGGTAGATACGCAGTATTTT. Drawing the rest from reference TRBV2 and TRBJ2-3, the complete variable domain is EPEVTQTPSHQVTQMGQEVILRCVPISNHLYFYWYRQILGQKVEFLVSFYNNEISEKSEIFDDQFSVERPDGSNFTLKIRSTKLEDSAMYFCASKKSQREVDTQYFGPGTRLTVL.

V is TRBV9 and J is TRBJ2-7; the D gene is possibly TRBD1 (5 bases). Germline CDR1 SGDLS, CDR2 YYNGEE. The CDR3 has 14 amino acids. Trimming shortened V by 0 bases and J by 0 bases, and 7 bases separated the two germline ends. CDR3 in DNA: TGTGCCAGCAGCGTAGGGACAACCTCCTACGAGCAGTACTTC. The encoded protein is CASSVGTTSYEQYF.

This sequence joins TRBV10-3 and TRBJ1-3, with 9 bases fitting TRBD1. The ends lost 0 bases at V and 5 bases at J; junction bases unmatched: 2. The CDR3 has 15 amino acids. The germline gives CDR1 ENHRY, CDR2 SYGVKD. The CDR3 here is CAISESGQGRNTIYF. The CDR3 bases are TGTGCCATCAGTGAGTCGGGACAGGGTCGAAACACCATATATTTT.

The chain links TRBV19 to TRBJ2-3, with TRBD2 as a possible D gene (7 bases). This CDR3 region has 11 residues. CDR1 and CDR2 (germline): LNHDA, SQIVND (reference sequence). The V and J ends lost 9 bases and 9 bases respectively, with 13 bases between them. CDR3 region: CASTQGGTQYF. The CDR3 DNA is TGTGCCAGCACACAGGGAGGGACGCAGTATTTT.

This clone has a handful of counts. The DNA of the CDR3 is TGTGCCAGCACCCTAGCGGCGTACCAAGAGACCCAGTACTTC. Translation: CASTLAAYQETQYF. The chain joins TRBV6-6 to TRBJ2-5; 7 nucleotides line up with TRBD2. With 7 bases clipped from V and 0 bases from J, the junction kept 5 bases outside the gene matches. The CDR3 has 14 amino acids. Germline CDR1 reads MNHNY; CDR2 reads SVGAGI (reference sequence).

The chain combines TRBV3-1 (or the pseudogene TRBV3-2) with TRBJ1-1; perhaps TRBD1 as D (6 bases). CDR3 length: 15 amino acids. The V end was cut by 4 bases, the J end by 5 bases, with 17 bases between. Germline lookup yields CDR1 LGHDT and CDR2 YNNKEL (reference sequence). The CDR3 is CASSRDTKPGTEAFF. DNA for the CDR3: TGTGCCAGCAGCCGGGACACCAAGCCAGGTACTGAAGCTTTCTTT.

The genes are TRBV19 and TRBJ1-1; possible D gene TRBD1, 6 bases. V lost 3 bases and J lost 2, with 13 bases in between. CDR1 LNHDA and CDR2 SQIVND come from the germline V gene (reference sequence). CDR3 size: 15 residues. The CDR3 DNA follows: TGTGCCAGTAGTATTAATCGACAGGCTAACACTGAAGCTTTCTTT. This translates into CASSINRQANTEAFF.